Listed below are T cell receptor beta chains from one sample, sequenced in a study of T cell repertoires in cytomegalovirus infection. TCRdb itself ran the reads through MiXCR, one entry per CDR3 protein. Among some 270,000 distinct CDR3 sequences listed, 22% were seen once. For these receptors, no antigen is known. Sequences were derived from cultured PBMCs, sampled from culture after CMV antigen stimulation. The receptors derive from a human donor in good health (CMV status not recorded). Some clones in this sample may be carry-over from other donors' samples. Each CDR3 is given with its conserved first and last residue. The D gene is left open where the match is weak. Some rows have no size entry. The others give once, few or many, or a class for an expanded clone.

>TRBV9|TRBJ1-5|many|NA
TGTGCCAGCAACCCTGGGGGCCTTAGCAATCAGCCCCAGCATTTT
CASNPGGLSNQPQHF
>TRBV7-8|TRBJ1-5|many|NA
TGTGCCAGCAGCTTAAACTACAACGCGGGGAATCAGCCCCAGCATTTT
CASSLNYNAGNQPQHF
>TRBV7-2|TRBJ1-6|many|NA
TGTGCCAGCACCAAAGACCCTGTGGGAGCTTATAATTCACCCCTCCACTTT
CASTKDPVGAYNSPLHF
>TRBV28|TRBJ1-1|NA|NA
TGTGCCAGCAGAATGAACACTGAAGCTTTCTTT
CASRMNTEAFF
>TRBV10-3|TRBJ1-1|many|TRBD1
TGTGCCATCAGTGACAGGACAGGGACCGGGGGGAAAAACACTGAAGCTTTCTTT
CAISDRTGTGGKNTEAFF
>TRBV11-2|TRBJ2-1|few|TRBD2
TGTGCCAGCAGCCAAAGCGGGAGGGCCTTAAATGAGCAGTTCTTC
CASSQSGRALNEQFF
>TRBV7-9|TRBJ2-3|few|TRBD2
TGTGCCAGCAGCTCTTGGATAGGCGAGCGGGAGGAATTCGCAGATACGCAGTATTTT
CASSSWIGEREEFADTQYF
>TRBV2|TRBJ1-5|few|NA
TGTGCCAGCAGTGTCAGGGGCTCTCAGCCCCAGCATTTT
CASSVRGSQPQHF
>TRBV20-1|TRBJ2-5|few|NA
TGCAGTGCTAGAGGCGGGCCGCAAGAGACCCAGTACTTC
CSARGGPQETQYF
>TRBV5-4|TRBJ2-5|many|TRBD1
TGTGCCAGCAGCTTAGGGACAGCGATACAAGAGACCCAGTACTTC
CASSLGTAIQETQYF
>TRBV7-2|TRBJ2-7|many|NA
TGTGCCAGCAGCTTAGTCGGAGGGGACGAGCAGTACTTC
CASSLVGGDEQYF
>TRBV18|TRBJ2-7|few|TRBD1
TGTGCCAGCGCTTCGGGACAGAACTCCTACGAGCAGTACTTC
CASASGQNSYEQYF
>TRBV7-8|TRBJ2-1|few|TRBD2
TGTGCCAGCAGCTTACGGTCGGGGAGGGCCCTCTTCTTC
CASSLRSGRALFF
>TRBV7-9|TRBJ2-1|NA|TRBD2
TGTGCCAGCAGCTTAATCGGTCTAGCGGGTAATGAGCAGTTCTTC
CASSLIGLAGNEQFF
>TRBV6-6|TRBJ2-2|NA|NA
TGTGCCAGCAGCATCGCGTCCACCGGGGAGCTGTTTTTT
CASSIASTGELFF
>TRBV15|TRBJ2-3|many|TRBD2
TGTGCCACCAGCAGAGGACTAGCGGGAGTCGATACGCAGTATTTT
CATSRGLAGVDTQYF
>TRBV12-3/TRBV12-4|TRBJ1-5|NA|NA
TGTGCCAGCAGTACCGATACAGAGCGGCCCCAGCATTTT
CASSTDTERPQHF
>TRBV12-3/TRBV12-4|TRBJ1-4|many|TRBD1
TGTGCCAGCAGACGGACAGGTGGTAATGAAAAACTGTTTTTT
CASRRTGGNEKLFF
>TRBV27|TRBJ1-5|NA|NA
TGTGCCAGCAGTTTTGCTTCGGGGAGAGGGCTCCAGCCCCAGCATTTT
CASSFASGRGLQPQHF
>TRBV30|TRBJ2-3|NA|NA
TGTGCCTGGAGTAGGGTAGCGACAGATACGCAGTATTTT
CAWSRVATDTQYF
>TRBV7-2|TRBJ2-7|many|NA
TGTGCCTCCCTTAGCCGATCCAGCTCCTACGAGCAGTACTTC
CASLSRSSSYEQYF
>TRBV20-1|TRBJ2-5|NA|TRBD2
TGCAGTGCTAGCCCTAATCAACTAGCGGGAGTTGGGGAGACCCAGTACTTC
CSASPNQLAGVGETQYF
>TRBV4-1|TRBJ2-1|NA|NA
TGCGCCAGCAGCCAAGATCAGGTCAGGGGTTACAATGAGCAGTTCTTC
CASSQDQVRGYNEQFF
>TRBV20-1|TRBJ2-5|NA|TRBD2
TGCAGTGCTAGGGGACTAGCGGAAGAGACCCAGTACTTC
CSARGLAEETQYF
>TRBV12-3/TRBV12-4|TRBJ2-5|many|NA
TGTGCCAGCAGTTTAGGGGCGTTGGAACAAGAGACCCAGTACTTC
CASSLGALEQETQYF
>TRBV11-3|TRBJ2-1|NA|NA
TGTGCCAGCAGCTTAGGTATAAGGGGAAGGGATGAGCAGTTCTTC
CASSLGIRGRDEQFF
>TRBV6-2/TRBV6-3|TRBJ1-1|many|TRBD1
TGTGCCAGCAGCGGGACAGGGTACCTGAACACTGAAGCTTTCTTT
CASSGTGYLNTEAFF
>TRBV7-2|TRBJ2-7|many|TRBD2
TGTGCCAGCAGCCGGACTAGCGGGAGTAACGAGCAGTACTTC
CASSRTSGSNEQYF
>TRBV9|TRBJ2-6|NA|NA
TGTGCCAGCAGCGTAGGAGAATTTGGGGCCAACGTCCTGACTTTC
CASSVGEFGANVLTF
>TRBV28|TRBJ1-5|NA|NA
TGTGCCAGCAGTTTGGTTCGTGGGGGCAATCAGCCCCAGCATTTT
CASSLVRGGNQPQHF
>TRBV6-5|TRBJ2-3|few|NA
TGTGCCAGCAGTTACGGGGGGCCCGACACAGATACGCAGTATTTT
CASSYGGPDTDTQYF
>TRBV11-3|TRBJ2-1|NA|NA
TGTGCCAGCAGCTTAGTTAGGCAGGGGGGGAATGAGCAGTTCTTC
CASSLVRQGGNEQFF
>TRBV4-1|TRBJ2-5|many|NA
TGCGCCAGCAGCCAAGATCTGGTTTTAACAGGAGATCAAGAGACCCAGTACTTC
CASSQDLVLTGDQETQYF
>TRBV12-3/TRBV12-4|TRBJ2-5|few|NA
TGTGCCAGCACTCCCTATCCCCTCGAGACCCAGTACTTC
CASTPYPLETQYF
>TRBV12-3/TRBV12-4|TRBJ2-7|few|NA
TGTGCCAGCAGGGCGCGATCCTACGAGCAGTACTTC
CASRARSYEQYF
>TRBV7-9|TRBJ1-6|NA|NA
TGTGCCAGCAGCCCGCCCCCGGCTGGCTATAATTCACCCCTCCACTTT
CASSPPPAGYNSPLHF
>TRBV11-2|TRBJ2-1|NA|NA
TGTGCCAGCAGCTTAGTATTGGGGCATGAGCAGTTCTTC
CASSLVLGHEQFF
>TRBV7-9|TRBJ2-2|few|TRBD2
TGTGCCAGCAGTTGGGACCCGGGACTAGCGGGGGCGAACACCGGGGAGCTGTTTTTT
CASSWDPGLAGANTGELFF
>TRBV6-5|TRBJ2-7|few|TRBD2
TGTGCCAGCAGTCGTGGGGGGGGGACTAGCCACGAGCAGTACTTC
CASSRGGGTSHEQYF
>TRBV11-2|TRBJ2-1|NA|NA
TGTGCCAGCAGCCCCACGACTGGGAGGGGGCGCGTTGGTGAGCAGTTCTTC
CASSPTTGRGRVGEQFF
>TRBV18|TRBJ1-5|few|NA
TGTGCCAGCTCACCAGCAGGGAACAATCAGCCCCAGCATTTT
CASSPAGNNQPQHF
>TRBV7-2|TRBJ2-7|many|NA
TGTGCCAGCAGCTTAAGCAGAGGTTACGAAGAGCAGTACTTC
CASSLSRGYEEQYF